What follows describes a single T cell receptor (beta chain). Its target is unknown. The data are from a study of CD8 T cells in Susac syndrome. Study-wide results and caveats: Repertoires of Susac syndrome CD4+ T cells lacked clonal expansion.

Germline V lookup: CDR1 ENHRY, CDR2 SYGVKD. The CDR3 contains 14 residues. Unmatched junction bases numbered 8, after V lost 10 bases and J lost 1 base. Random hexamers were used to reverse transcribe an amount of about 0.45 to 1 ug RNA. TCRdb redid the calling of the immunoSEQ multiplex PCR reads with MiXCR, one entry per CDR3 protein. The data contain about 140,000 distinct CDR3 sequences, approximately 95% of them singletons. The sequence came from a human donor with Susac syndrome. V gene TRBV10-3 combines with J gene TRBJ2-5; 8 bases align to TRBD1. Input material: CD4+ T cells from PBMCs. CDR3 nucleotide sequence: TGTGCCACCCCTGGGGACAGGTCCCAAGAGACCCAGTACTTC. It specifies CATPGDRSQETQYF.